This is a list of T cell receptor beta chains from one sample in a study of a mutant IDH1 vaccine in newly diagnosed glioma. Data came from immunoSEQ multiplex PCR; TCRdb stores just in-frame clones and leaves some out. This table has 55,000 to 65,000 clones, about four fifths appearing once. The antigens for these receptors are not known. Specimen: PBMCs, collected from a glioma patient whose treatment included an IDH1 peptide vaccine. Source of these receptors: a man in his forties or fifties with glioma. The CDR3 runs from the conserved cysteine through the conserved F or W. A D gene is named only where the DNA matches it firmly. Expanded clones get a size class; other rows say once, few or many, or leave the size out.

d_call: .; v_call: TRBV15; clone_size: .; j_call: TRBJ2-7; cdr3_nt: TGTGCCACCAGCAGGGGCAGGGACACCTACGAGCAGTACTTC; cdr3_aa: CATSRGRDTYEQYF
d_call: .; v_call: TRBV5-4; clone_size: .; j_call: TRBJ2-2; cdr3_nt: TGTGCCAGCAGCTTTCAGGGCCCCGGGGAGCTGTTTTTT; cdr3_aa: CASSFQGPGELFF
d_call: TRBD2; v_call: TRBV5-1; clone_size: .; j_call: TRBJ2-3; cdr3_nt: TGCGCCAGCATCCCCGGGACGGGGGGGACAGATACGCAGTATTTT; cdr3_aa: CASIPGTGGTDTQYF
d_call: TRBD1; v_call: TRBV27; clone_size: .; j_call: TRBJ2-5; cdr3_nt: TGTGCCAGCGGGACAGGGCAGACGGAAGAGACCCAGTACTTC; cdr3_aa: CASGTGQTEETQYF
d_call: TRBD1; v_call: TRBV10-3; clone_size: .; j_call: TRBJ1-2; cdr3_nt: TGTGCCATCAGTTCCGGGACAGGGGATGATGGCTATGGCTACACCTTC; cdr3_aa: CAISSGTGDDGYGYTF
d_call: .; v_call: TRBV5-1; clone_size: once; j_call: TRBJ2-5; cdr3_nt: TGCGCCAGCAGCTTGGAAGGGATCCAAGAGACCCAGTACTTC; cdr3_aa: CASSLEGIQETQYF
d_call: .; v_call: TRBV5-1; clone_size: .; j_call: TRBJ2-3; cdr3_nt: TGCGCCAGCTCGAGGGAGGACTCTAGCACAGATACGCAGTATTTT; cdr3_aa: CASSREDSSTDTQYF
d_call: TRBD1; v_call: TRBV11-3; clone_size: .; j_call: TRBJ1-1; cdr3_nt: TGTGCCAGCAGCTTAGGTGGTCGACAGGGATCGTATGCTTTCTTT; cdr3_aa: CASSLGGRQGSYAFF
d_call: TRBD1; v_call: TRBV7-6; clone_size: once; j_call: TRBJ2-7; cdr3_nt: TGTGCCAGCAGCTCCGGACAGGGGATGGTTTACGAGCAGTACTTC; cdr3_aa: CASSSGQGMVYEQYF
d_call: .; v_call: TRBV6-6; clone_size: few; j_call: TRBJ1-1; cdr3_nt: TGTGCCAGCAGTTATCAGGTAACGAACACTGAAGCTTTCTTT; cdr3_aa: CASSYQVTNTEAFF
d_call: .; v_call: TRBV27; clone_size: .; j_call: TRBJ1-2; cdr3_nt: TGTGCCAGCAGTCATAGACGAGGACAGACAGCTAACTATGGCTACACCTTC; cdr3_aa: CASSHRRGQTANYGYTF
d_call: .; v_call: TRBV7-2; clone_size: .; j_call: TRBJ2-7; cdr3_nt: TGTGCCAGCAGCTTAGGGGGGGTCGGCTACGAGCAGTACTTC; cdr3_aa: CASSLGGVGYEQYF
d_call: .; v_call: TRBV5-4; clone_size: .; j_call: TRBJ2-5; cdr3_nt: TGTGCCAGCAGCCCAGCGGGCCAAGAGACCCAGTACTTC; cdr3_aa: CASSPAGQETQYF
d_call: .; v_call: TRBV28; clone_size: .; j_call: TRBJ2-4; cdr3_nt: TGTGCCAGCACCCCAGGGGGGTCGGCCAAAAACATTCAGTACTTC; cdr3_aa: CASTPGGSAKNIQYF
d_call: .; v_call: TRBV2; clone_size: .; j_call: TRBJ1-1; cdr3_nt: TGTGCCAGCAGCGCAGGACTGAACACTGAAGCTTTCTTT; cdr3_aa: CASSAGLNTEAFF
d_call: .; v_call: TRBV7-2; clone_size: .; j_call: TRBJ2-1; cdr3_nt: TGTGCCAGCAGCTTACCTCAGGGTTTGGACAATGAGCAGTTCTTC; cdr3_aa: CASSLPQGLDNEQFF
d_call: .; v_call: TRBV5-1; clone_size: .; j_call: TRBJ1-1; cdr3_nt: TGCGCCAGCAGCTTGGAGACGGATGACGAAGCTTTCTTT; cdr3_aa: CASSLETDDEAFF
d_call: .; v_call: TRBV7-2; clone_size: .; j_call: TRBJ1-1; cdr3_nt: TGTGCCAGCAGCTTAGGACATCCGAATGTGGGGACTGAAGCTTTCTTT; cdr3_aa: CASSLGHPNVGTEAFF
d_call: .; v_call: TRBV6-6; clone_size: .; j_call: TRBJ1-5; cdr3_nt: TGTGCCAGCAGTTACTCGGGAGACCAGCCCCAGCATTTT; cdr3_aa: CASSYSGDQPQHF
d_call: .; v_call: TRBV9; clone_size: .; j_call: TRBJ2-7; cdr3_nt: TGTGCCAGCAGCCCCGGGGGCTCCTACGAGCAGTACTTC; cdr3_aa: CASSPGGSYEQYF
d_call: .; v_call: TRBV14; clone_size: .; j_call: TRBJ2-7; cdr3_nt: TGTGCCAGCAGCCAAGTGGGGGTTAAGGTCTACGAGCAGTACTTC; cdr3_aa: CASSQVGVKVYEQYF
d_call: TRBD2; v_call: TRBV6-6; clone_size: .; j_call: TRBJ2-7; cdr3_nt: TGTGCCAGCAGTTGGAGGACTAGCGGGACCGAGCAGTACTTC; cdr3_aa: CASSWRTSGTEQYF
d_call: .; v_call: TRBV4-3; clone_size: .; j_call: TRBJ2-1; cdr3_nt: TGCGCCAGCAGCCGCCTGGGGTCGTACTCCTACAATGAGCAGTTCTTC; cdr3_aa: CASSRLGSYSYNEQFF
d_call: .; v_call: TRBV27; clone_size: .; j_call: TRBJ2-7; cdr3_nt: TGTGCCAGCAGCCGCACACAGGGGCTAGCGCTTGGTGAGCAGTACTTC; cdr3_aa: CASSRTQGLALGEQYF
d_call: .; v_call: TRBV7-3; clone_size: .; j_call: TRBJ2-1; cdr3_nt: TGTGCCAGCAGTTTACTGGCGGGCAATGAGCAGTTCTTC; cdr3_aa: CASSLLAGNEQFF
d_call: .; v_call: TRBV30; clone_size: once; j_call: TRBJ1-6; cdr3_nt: TGTGCCTGGAGTTACTTGACCGGCTCCTATAATTCACCCCTCCACTTT; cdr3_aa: CAWSYLTGSYNSPLHF
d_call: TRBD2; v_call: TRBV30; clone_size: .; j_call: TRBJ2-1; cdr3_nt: TGTGCCTGGGCCACGGGGGGGGGCTTGAATGAGCAGTTCTTC; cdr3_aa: CAWATGGGLNEQFF
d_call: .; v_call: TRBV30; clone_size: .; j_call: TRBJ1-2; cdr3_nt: TGTGCCTGGGGACAGCTTAACTATGGCTACACCTTC; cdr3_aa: CAWGQLNYGYTF